The 21 T cell receptor beta chains presented below share a single source sample, sequenced in a study of CD8+ T cells in alopecia areata. The treatment: oral pan-JAK inhibitor, 5-10 mg twice daily. It was cDNA, reverse transcribed from extracted RNA, that served as the sequencing template. Using immunoSEQ multiplex PCR, the repertoire was profiled, and TCRdb retains in-frame clones only, with some absent. The table lists around 290,000 clones, 58% of them singletons, with over 1.5% in the top ten. This specimen consisted of CD4+ T cells sorted from blood, obtained at week 24, from a patient treated with tofacitinib. These receptors were collected from a human donor with alopecia areata.

This chain links TRBV5-1 with TRBJ2-7; tentative D call: TRBD2 (5 bases). The V and J ends lost 4 bases and 4 bases respectively, with 12 bases between them. CDR1 SGHRS and CDR2 YFSETQ come from the germline V gene. The CDR3 spans 13 residues. CDR3 sequence reads: CASSGGSLYEQYF. The DNA of the CDR3 is TGCGCCAGCAGCGGAGGTTCCCTTTACGAGCAGTACTTC.

The sample holds a few counts of this clone. V and J are TRBV25-1 and TRBJ2-7; D perhaps matches TRBD2 (5 bases). In germline, CDR1 is MGHDK, CDR2 SYGVNS. This CDR3 region has 15 residues. The ends were cut back, 3 bases at V and 6 bases at J, with 18 bases in the middle. The CDR3 nucleotides read TGTGCCAGCAGTGATGCCGGGAACCCAGTGTCCGAGCAGTACTTC. It is translated as CASSDAGNPVSEQYF.

V gene TRBV7-3 combines with J gene TRBJ2-1; D is uncertain. Per the germline V gene, CDR1 is SGHTA and CDR2 is FQGTGA. The CDR3 totals 15 residues. V gave up 2 bases and J gave up 0 bases, with 8 bases separating them. The CDR3 loop reads CASSLVTNSYNEQFF. The DNA for the CDR3 is TGTGCCAGCAGCTTAGTGACCAACTCCTACAATGAGCAGTTCTTC.

As to this clone: Distinct nucleotide sequences in the sample also encode this CDR3. The chain couples TRBV30 to TRBJ2-5, with unresolved D. Germline V CDR1 and CDR2: GTSNPN, SVGIG (reference sequence). Trimming took off 0 bases at V and 1 base at J, with 6 bases between the two ends. This CDR3 contains 13 residues. The CDR3 coding sequence is TGTGCCTGGAGTGTAAGGGTCCAAGAGACCCAGTACTTC. This sequence encodes CAWSVRVQETQYF.

The V call is TRBV7-9, the J call TRBJ1-5; a possible D gene is TRBD1 (6 bases). The CDR3 has 14 amino acids. Germline V gene data show CDR1 as SEHNR and CDR2 as FQNEAQ (reference sequence). Deletions cut 8 bases from V and 0 bases from J, with 11 bases between. The CDR3 here is CASLRDTSNQPQHF. In DNA form, the CDR3 reads TGTGCCAGCCTCCGGGACACTAGCAATCAGCCCCAGCATTTT.

The chain has TRBV10-3 and TRBJ1-1; D unclear. The CDR3 has 15 residues. The V gene lost 3 bases and the J gene lost 0 bases, with 11 bases spanning the gap. Germline-derived CDR1 and CDR2 are ENHRY and SYGVKD. The CDR3 region is CAISDSGSLNTEAFF. The CDR3 nucleotides read TGTGCCATCAGTGACTCGGGGTCCCTGAACACTGAAGCTTTCTTT.

This clone showed up just a few times. This chain joins TRBV29-1 and TRBJ1-2, with 7 bases fitting TRBD1. The length of the CDR3 is 12 residues. Germline CDR1 reads SQVTM; CDR2 reads ANQGSEA. Unmatched junction bases numbered 4, after V lost 7 bases and J lost 2 bases. This CDR3 is CSAAGQNYGYTF. CDR3 nucleotide sequence: TGCAGCGCGGCGGGACAGAACTATGGCTACACCTTC.

The chain combines TRBV25-1 with TRBJ2-6, with D unresolved. The CDR3 extends over 14 amino acids. Germline loops: CDR1 MGHDK, CDR2 SYGVNS. Trimming cost V 4 bases and J 0 bases, with 4 bases left between them. CDR3 nucleotides: TGTGCCAGCAGTGCAAGCTCTGGGGCCAACGTCCTGACTTTC. It translates to CASSASSGANVLTF.

The chain combines TRBV27 with TRBJ2-5, with TRBD1 identical over 8 bases. The CDR3 has 15 residues. CDR1 MNHEY and CDR2 SMNVEV come from the germline V gene (reference sequence). The trim removed 8 bases at V and 0 bases at J, leaving 8 bases unmatched. CDR3 in DNA: TGTGCCAGCCAACCCTACAGGGGGTACCAAGAGACCCAGTACTTC. It yields the protein CASQPYRGYQETQYF.

This chain uses TRBV9 with TRBJ1-6, with 10 bases that match TRBD1. The V and J ends lost 4 bases and 7 bases, in that order; junction bases with no gene match: 8. The CDR3 consists of 16 residues. Germline values: CDR1 SGDLS, CDR2 YYNGEE. The CDR3 bases are TGTGCCAGCAGCAGAGGGACAGGGGCCCTAAATTCACCCCTCCACTTT. Its protein is CASSRGTGALNSPLHF.

V and J are TRBV7-9 and TRBJ2-2; D may correspond to TRBD1 or TRBD2 (5 bases each). Per the germline V gene, CDR1 is SEHNR and CDR2 is FQNEAQ (reference sequence). Trimming shortened V by 5 bases and J by 0 bases, and 16 bases separated the two germline ends. The length of the CDR3 is 17 residues. The CDR3 nucleotides are TGTGCCAGCAGCACACCCACCGGGACGACGAACACCGGGGAGCTGTTTTTT. The encoded protein is CASSTPTGTTNTGELFF. Based on the CDR3 plus reference TRBV7-9 and TRBJ2-2, the full variable domain is DTGVSQNPRHKITKRGQNVTFRCDPISEHNRLYWYRQTLGQGPEFLTYFQNEAQLEKSRLLSDRFSAERPKGSFSTLEIQRTEQGDSAMYLCASSTPTGTTNTGELFFGEGSRLTVL.

This clone appeared a few times. The V gene is TRBV27, the J gene TRBJ1-2; maybe TRBD1 (6 bases). V was trimmed by 8 bases and J by 5 bases, leaving 18 bases between them. This CDR3 is built from 14 residues. Per the germline V gene, CDR1 is MNHEY and CDR2 is SMNVEV (reference sequence). CDR3 loop: CASAPGVALYGYTF. Here the CDR3 DNA reads TGTGCCAGCGCGCCAGGGGTCGCCCTTTATGGCTACACCTTC.

The CDR3 loop reads CASSRDGNWGQFF. The CDR3 bases are TGTGCCAGCAGCCGAGACGGGAACTGGGGGCAGTTCTTC. The chain couples TRBV7-9 to TRBJ2-1; perhaps TRBD2 as D (5 bases). In germline, CDR1 is SEHNR, CDR2 FQNEAQ (reference sequence). This CDR3 is built from 13 residues. V lost 5 bases and J lost 12, with 17 bases in between.

This chain connects TRBV5-4 to TRBJ2-5; D is perhaps TRBD2 (6 bases). CDR3 length: 15 amino acids. The germline V gene encodes CDR1 SGHNT and CDR2 YYREEE (reference sequence). Between the trimmed V and J ends, which lost 3 bases and 0 bases, there was a span of 12 bases. CDR3 nucleotide sequence: TGTGCCAGCAGCTCTGAGGCGGGGAACCAAGAGACCCAGTACTTC. The encoded protein is CASSSEAGNQETQYF.

The rearrangement joins TRBV25-1 to TRBJ1-2, with 7 bases aligning to TRBD1. Unmatched junction bases numbered 4, after V lost 7 bases and J lost 11 bases. Germline CDR1 MGHDK, CDR2 SYGVNS. This CDR3 contains 10 residues. CDR3 nucleotide sequence: TGTGCCAGCAAACACAGGGGATACACCTTC. As protein: CASKHRGYTF.

The table lists this clone with a count of one. The chain links TRBV29-1 to TRBJ1-1; D not certain. CDR1 is SQVTM, CDR2 ANQGSEA, per germline. V gave up 7 bases and J gave up 0 bases, with 12 bases separating them. There are 13 residues in the CDR3. CDR3 protein: CSAQDPLNTEAFF. The DNA of the CDR3 is TGCAGCGCCCAAGACCCCTTGAACACTGAAGCTTTCTTT. Together with reference TRBV29-1 and TRBJ1-1, the CDR3 gives the full variable domain: SAVISQKPSRDICQRGTSLTIQCQVDSQVTMMFWYRQQPGQSLTLIATANQGSEATYESGFVIDKFPISRPNLTFSTLTVSNMSPEDSSIYLCSAQDPLNTEAFFGQGTRLTVV.

This rearrangement joins TRBV5-1 to TRBJ2-7, with no clear D. Trimming stripped 4 bases from V and 2 bases from J, with 13 bases between. Germline V gene lookup returns CDR1 SGHRS and CDR2 YFSETQ. This CDR3 spans 14 amino acids. CDR3 in amino acids: CASSATGSTYEQYF. In DNA form, the CDR3 reads TGCGCCAGCAGCGCTACCGGATCAACCTACGAGCAGTACTTC.

The chain uses TRBV30 and TRBJ1-1; D is possibly TRBD1 (6 bases). The CDR3 totals 13 residues. Germline V gives CDR1 GTSNPN, CDR2 SVGIG (reference sequence). V was trimmed by 2 bases and J by 5 bases, leaving 12 bases between them. The CDR3 nucleotides are TGTGCCTGGAGTAACAGGGAGAGGACTGAAGCTTTCTTT. Protein: CAWSNRERTEAFF.

Only a few counts were recorded for this clone. Here the CDR3 reads CASSPSGNEQFF. In DNA form, the CDR3 reads TGTGCCAGCTCACCAAGTGGCAATGAGCAGTTCTTC. The genes are TRBV18 and TRBJ2-1; D ambiguous. The CDR3 loop spans 12 amino acids. In germline, CDR1 is KGHSH, CDR2 LQKENI. The ends were cut back, 2 bases at V and 6 bases at J, with 5 bases in the middle.

The gene calls are TRBV2 and TRBJ1-2; 7 nucleotides line up with TRBD1. The CDR3 is 14 amino acids. V gave up 6 bases and J gave up 8 bases; unmatched junction bases: 12. Per the germline V gene, CDR1 is SNHLY and CDR2 is FYNNEI. The CDR3 nucleotides are TGTGCCAGCAGCAAAACCGCTCAGGGGGACGGCTACACCTTC. Translated: CASSKTAQGDGYTF.

The chain combines TRBV19 with TRBJ2-5, with D tentatively TRBD2 (6 bases). The CDR3 loop spans 15 amino acids. Germline assignment: CDR1 LNHDA and CDR2 SQIVND (reference sequence). V dropped 7 bases and J dropped 1 base, with 16 bases sitting between them. The CDR3, as DNA: TGTGCCAGTACCGAGTATTCGCGGGGCCAAGAGACCCAGTACTTC. This codes for CASTEYSRGQETQYF.